A single sample is the source of the 20 T cell receptor beta chains below, sequenced in a study of patients and donors after allogeneic stem cell transplantation. TCRdb re-analysed the RT-PCR reads in MiXCR, keeping a single row per CDR3 protein. This table has about 960,000 distinct CDR3 sequences, around 17% appearing once. Specimen: blood, either unsorted or a sorted T cell fraction (not recorded which). These receptors were obtained from a human donor who was either an allogeneic HSCT recipient or a stem cell or donor lymphocyte infusion donor (not recorded which). It is not recorded whose cells these are; they may come from a transplant donor.

This clonotype appeared a few times. This sequence joins TRBV7-3 and TRBJ2-1; 8 bases are a match to TRBD1. The trim removed 4 bases at V and 8 bases at J, leaving 1 base unmatched. The CDR3 spans 12 residues. The germline V gene encodes CDR1 SGHTA and CDR2 FQGTGA. The CDR3 loop reads CASSSGGYEQFF. Written as DNA, the CDR3 is TGTGCCAGCAGCTCAGGGGGCTATGAGCAGTTCTTC.

This clonotype showed up just a few times. The rearrangement links TRBV21-1 to TRBJ2-1; the table's D gene call, TRBD2, was not cross checked with the DNA. TRBV21-1 is a pseudogene locus. The length of the CDR3 is 16 residues. The CDR3 is CASSTRLAGVYNEQFF. The CDR3 DNA reads TGTGCCAGCAGCACTCGACTAGCGGGTGTATACAATGAGCAGTTCTTC.

This clonotype was found a few times. V is TRBV6-5 and J is TRBJ2-7, with a weak D call TRBD2 (7 bases). Germline values: CDR1 MNHEY, CDR2 SVGAGI. The V and J ends lost 7 bases and 6 bases respectively, with 10 bases between them. The CDR3 extends over 11 amino acids. Here the CDR3 reads CASIRGGEQYF. Written as DNA, the CDR3 is TGTGCCAGCATAAGGGGGGGCGAGCAGTACTTC.

This clonotype was counted at least ten times. V gene TRBV15 combines with J gene TRBJ2-2; D is ambiguous. V lost 6 bases and J lost 3, with 11 bases in between. Germline V lookup: CDR1 LNHNV, CDR2 YYDKDF (reference sequence). The CDR3 length is 14 residues. CDR3 in amino acids: CATSLGTDTGELFF. CDR3 DNA sequence: TGTGCCACCAGTCTGGGAACGGACACCGGGGAGCTGTTTTTT. Full variable domain (outside the CDR3, taken from reference TRBV15 and TRBJ2-2): DAMVIQNPRYQVTQFGKPVTLSCSQTLNHNVMYWYQQKSSQAPKLLFHYYDKDFNNEADTPDNFQSRRPNTSFCFLDIRSPGLGDTAMYLCATSLGTDTGELFFGEGSRLTVL.

This clonotype was detected many times. The J gene is TRBJ2-4, the V gene TRBV12-3 or TRBV12-4; D call uncertain. The CDR3 covers 13 residues. The V end was cut by 2 bases, the J end by 7 bases, with 9 bases between. CDR3 nucleotides: TGTGCCAGCAGTTTAAGGCAGAATAACATTCAGTACTTC. Its translation is CASSLRQNNIQYF.

This clonotype has only a few counts. The chain links TRBV12-3 or TRBV12-4 to TRBJ2-1, with TRBD2 matching over 16 bases. After removal of 7 bases from V and 5 bases from J, the junction contained 5 bases not matched to a gene. CDR3 length equals 16 residues. The CDR3 region is CASIEGLAGGNNEQFF. The CDR3 DNA reads TGTGCCAGCATCGAGGGACTAGCGGGGGGGAACAATGAGCAGTTCTTC.

This sequence joins TRBV6-4 and TRBJ1-6, with D tentatively TRBD1 (5 bases). Per the germline V gene, CDR1 is MRHNA and CDR2 is SNTAGT. There are 15 residues in the CDR3. V lost 1 base and J 7 bases, leaving 11 bases between the germline ends. The CDR3 protein is CASSDFQGENSPLHF. Here the CDR3 DNA reads TGTGCCAGCAGTGACTTTCAGGGAGAGAATTCACCCCTCCACTTT.

The chain recombines TRBV9 with TRBJ2-2; D tentatively fits TRBD1 or TRBD2 (6 bases each). Germline V CDR1 and CDR2: SGDLS, YYNGEE. Trimming stripped 3 bases from V and 7 bases from J, with 19 bases between. The CDR3 covers 16 residues. The CDR3 is CASSGSRGTLHGELFF. The CDR3 DNA reads TGTGCCAGCAGCGGAAGCCGGGGGACACTGCACGGGGAGCTGTTTTTT.

This chain joins TRBV4-3 and TRBJ2-5; tentatively, D is TRBD1 (6 bases). Germline CDR1 LGHNA, CDR2 YSLEER. The CDR3 length is 16 residues. The germline V and J ends were trimmed by 0 bases and 5 bases, with 16 bases remaining between them. CDR3 in amino acids: CASSQEMRTGRETQYF. In nucleotides, the CDR3 is TGCGCCAGCAGCCAAGAAATGCGCACAGGGCGCGAGACCCAGTACTTC.

This rearrangement joins TRBV7-2 to TRBJ2-7; 8 positions match TRBD1. From germline, CDR1 is SGHTA and CDR2 FQGNSA. This CDR3 contains 14 residues. V shed 5 bases, J shed 2 bases, and the junction held 5 bases outside the gene matches. The CDR3 protein is CASSRNRGAYEQYF. In nucleotides, the CDR3 is TGTGCCAGCAGCCGTAACAGGGGGGCCTACGAGCAGTACTTC.

This clonotype occurred a few times. The V and J genes are TRBV28 and TRBJ2-2, with 12 bases identical to TRBD2. The germline V gene has CDR1 MDHEN and CDR2 SYDVKM. V was pared by 6 bases and J by 6 bases, with 11 bases of the junction left unmatched. The CDR3 totals 17 residues. CDR3 sequence (DNA): TGTGCCAGCAGGCCCCAGACTAGCGGGAGCATCCCCGGGGAGCTGTTTTTT. This translates into CASRPQTSGSIPGELFF.

The CDR3: CASSLLAGELYEQYF. In DNA, the CDR3 is TGCGCCAGCAGCTTGTTAGCGGGGGAGCTCTACGAGCAGTACTTC. The V gene is TRBV5-1, the J gene TRBJ2-7, with 9 bases aligning to TRBD2. Germline lookup yields CDR1 SGHRS and CDR2 YFSETQ. The CDR3 is 15 amino acids. With 1 base clipped from V and 3 bases from J, the junction kept 5 bases outside the gene matches.

This clonotype appeared a few times. The chain joins TRBV4-1 to TRBJ2-7; tentatively, D is TRBD1 (6 bases). V lost 2 bases and J lost 7, with 21 bases in between. This CDR3 has 16 residues. Germline V gene sequence: CDR1 MGHRA, CDR2 YSYEKL. CDR3 residues: CASSQLISQGYREQYF. The CDR3, as DNA: TGCGCCAGCAGCCAACTAATTTCACAGGGATATAGGGAGCAGTACTTC.

This sequence joins TRBV20-1 and TRBJ2-1; 8 bases map to TRBD2. Germline-derived CDR1 and CDR2 are DFQATT and SNEGSKA (reference sequence). CDR3 size: 15 residues. The V gene end was trimmed by 1 base and the J gene end by 4 bases; junction bases not matched to a gene: 6. The CDR3 sequence is CSARVRGGLYNEQFF. The CDR3 nucleotides are TGCAGTGCTAGAGTTCGCGGGGGGCTGTACAATGAGCAGTTCTTC.

V and J are TRBV13 and TRBJ2-2, with TRBD2 identical over 7 bases. In germline, CDR1 is PRHDT, CDR2 FYEKMQ (reference sequence). V dropped 2 bases and J dropped 6; count of bases not matched to a gene: 3. The CDR3 is made up of 14 amino acids. The CDR3: CASSLTSEPGELFF. The CDR3 nucleotides read TGTGCCAGCAGCTTAACTAGCGAACCCGGGGAGCTGTTTTTT. Supplemented by reference TRBV13 and TRBJ2-2, the full variable domain reads AAGVIQSPRHLIKEKRETATLKCYPIPRHDTVYWYQQGPGQDPQFLISFYEKMQSDKGSIPDRFSAQQFSDYHSELNMSSLELGDSALYFCASSLTSEPGELFFGEGSRLTVL.

This clonotype was detected only a few times. V usage is TRBV15 and J usage is TRBJ2-1; D may be TRBD2 (6 bases). V was clipped by 5 bases and J by 8 bases, with 16 bases between them. This CDR3 contains 14 residues. Germline V gene data show CDR1 as LNHNV and CDR2 as YYDKDF (reference sequence). CDR3 nucleotide sequence: TGTGCCACCAGCCTACTAGTGCCGGGGGATGAGCAGTTCTTC. Translation: CATSLLVPGDEQFF.

This clonotype was observed a handful of times. The chain has TRBV7-3 and TRBJ1-1; possible D gene TRBD1, 5 bases. The germline gives CDR1 SGHTA, CDR2 FQGTGA. With 6 bases removed from V and 0 bases from J, the gap between germline ends came to 8 bases. This CDR3 spans 13 amino acids. CDR3 amino acids: CASRNRMNTEAFF. The CDR3 bases are TGTGCCAGCAGAAACAGGATGAACACTGAAGCTTTCTTT.

This chain uses TRBV24-1 with TRBJ1-2; TRBD1 might be the D (6 bases). V lost 6 bases and J lost 6, with 19 bases in between. Germline CDR1 reads KGHDR; CDR2 reads SFDVKD. This CDR3 spans 15 amino acids. CDR3 residues: CATSLGANPIDGYTF. In nucleotides, the CDR3 is TGTGCCACCAGTCTGGGGGCAAACCCAATCGATGGCTACACCTTC.

This clonotype has only a few counts. This chain links TRBV27 with TRBJ2-1; 10 bases are a match to TRBD2. CDR3 length: 16 residues. Germline assignment: CDR1 MNHEY and CDR2 SMNVEV (reference sequence). V lost 4 bases, J lost 6 bases, and 9 bases stayed unmatched. CDR3 protein: CASSWGLGTSVNEQFF. The CDR3 nucleotides are TGTGCCAGCAGTTGGGGTTTAGGGACTAGCGTCAATGAGCAGTTCTTC.

In its sample, this clonotype was seen a few times. This chain links TRBV10-3 with TRBJ2-7; 9 positions agree with TRBD1. This CDR3 has 15 residues. CDR1 and CDR2 from the germline V gene are ENHRY and SYGVKD. V was clipped by 6 bases and J by 4 bases; unmatched bases: 10. CDR3: CAISVSGTGSYEQYF. In nucleotides, the CDR3 is TGTGCCATCAGCGTGTCCGGGACAGGGTCGTACGAGCAGTACTTC.